These T cell receptor beta chains were read from a single sample in a study of T-cell memory formation after mild COVID-19. MiXCR, run by TCRdb on the 5' RACE reads, gives a single entry per CDR3 protein. The sample has more than 250,000 distinct CDR3 sequences, about a sixth seen once; the top ten hold around 23%. The sample consisted of PBMCs or a T cell subset sorted from them (not recorded which). The source of these receptors is a man aged 18 to 30 who had mild COVID-19 (a few samples of this study predate the infection). Cell type and time point are not known. The CDR3 runs from the conserved cysteine through the conserved F or W. The D gene is left open where the match is weak.

d_call: -; v_call: TRBV20-1; cdr3_aa: CSASTSTGHQPQHF
d_call: -; v_call: TRBV5-1; cdr3_aa: CASSWGEGYRDEQFF
d_call: -; v_call: TRBV4-1; cdr3_aa: CASSQADRTDTQYF
d_call: -; v_call: TRBV30; cdr3_aa: CAWSRRGRRTGELFF
d_call: -; v_call: TRBV6-6; cdr3_aa: CASSYATEVYGYTF
d_call: TRBD1; v_call: TRBV4-2; cdr3_aa: CASSQDMGTGYGYTF
d_call: -; v_call: TRBV6-5; cdr3_aa: CASSYSVGTEAFF
d_call: -; v_call: TRBV7-2; cdr3_aa: CASSLSRGASTGELFF
d_call: TRBD1; v_call: TRBV7-6; cdr3_aa: CASSLEATGSANTGELFF
d_call: -; v_call: TRBV7-2; cdr3_aa: CASSESRVSYTEAFF
d_call: TRBD1; v_call: TRBV4-3; cdr3_aa: CASSHGTGELGATNEKLFF
d_call: -; v_call: TRBV4-1; cdr3_aa: CASSQQDRRDEKLFF
d_call: -; v_call: TRBV3-1; cdr3_aa: CASSQDRGSYNEQFF
d_call: -; v_call: TRBV9; cdr3_aa: CASSPWRGRTETQYF
d_call: -; v_call: TRBV7-2; cdr3_aa: CASSLVFRTDTQYF
d_call: TRBD1; v_call: TRBV11-2; cdr3_aa: CASSLDRGANTGELFF
d_call: TRBD1; v_call: TRBV27; cdr3_aa: CASSLWDRETQYF
d_call: -; v_call: TRBV5-1; cdr3_aa: CASSFGRAESPLHF
d_call: -; v_call: TRBV11-2; cdr3_aa: CASRLPGETQYF
d_call: -; v_call: TRBV5-1; cdr3_aa: CASSVGVNNSPLHF
d_call: TRBD1; v_call: TRBV25-1; cdr3_aa: CASSEYRRGLRETQYF
d_call: -; v_call: TRBV9; cdr3_aa: CASSVDGAANSPLHF
d_call: TRBD1; v_call: TRBV18; cdr3_aa: CASSPTVQGLSGEAFF
d_call: -; v_call: TRBV16; cdr3_aa: CASLKPGREQYF
d_call: -; v_call: TRBV3-1; cdr3_aa: CASSQLRTAGRYEQYF
d_call: TRBD1; v_call: TRBV15; cdr3_aa: CATSSRDRGLNEKLFF
d_call: -; v_call: TRBV12-3/TRBV12-4; cdr3_aa: CASSLTASGNTIYF
d_call: TRBD2; v_call: TRBV12-3/TRBV12-4; cdr3_aa: CASSSLAGVSIF
d_call: TRBD2; v_call: TRBV6-2/TRBV6-3; cdr3_aa: CASSSSGGDTQYF
d_call: TRBD1; v_call: TRBV10-3; cdr3_aa: CAISWTGGEETQYF
d_call: -; v_call: TRBV5-1; cdr3_aa: CASSARLGGPYNEQFF
d_call: TRBD2; v_call: TRBV9; cdr3_aa: CASSLTSGADTQYF
d_call: TRBD2; v_call: TRBV9; cdr3_aa: CASSSGLTSGIQETQYF
d_call: -; v_call: TRBV7-9; cdr3_aa: CASVGSATNEKLFF
d_call: -; v_call: TRBV4-3; cdr3_aa: CASSQDLAGAVGAKNIQYF
d_call: -; v_call: TRBV5-5; cdr3_aa: CASSLKGLGNQPQHF
d_call: -; v_call: TRBV4-1; cdr3_aa: CASSLHRNTGELFF
d_call: TRBD2; v_call: TRBV27; cdr3_aa: CASSGDSGGHRLISYNEQFF
d_call: -; v_call: TRBV9; cdr3_aa: CASSVTNGGRGDTQYF
d_call: -; v_call: TRBV2; cdr3_aa: CASSLHQPPLHF
d_call: TRBD2; v_call: TRBV7-6; cdr3_aa: CASSLAALAASYNEQFF
d_call: -; v_call: TRBV7-2; cdr3_aa: CASSLRSSGANVLTF
d_call: -; v_call: TRBV7-2; cdr3_aa: CASSLVAATPFTDTQYF
d_call: TRBD2; v_call: TRBV6-2/TRBV6-3; cdr3_aa: CASSPPGLIHEQYF
d_call: -; v_call: TRBV9; cdr3_aa: CASSPTPEGRRSF
d_call: TRBD2; v_call: TRBV11-3; cdr3_aa: CASSLLAGGTLNEQFF
d_call: -; v_call: TRBV29-1; cdr3_aa: CSDQGRHAGTDTQYF
d_call: TRBD1; v_call: TRBV6-1; cdr3_aa: CAIAWTGRPETQYF
d_call: TRBD2; v_call: TRBV7-2; cdr3_aa: CASSLGAGGQETQYF
d_call: -; v_call: TRBV12-3/TRBV12-4; cdr3_aa: CASSFGLARRTQYF
d_call: -; v_call: TRBV7-9; cdr3_aa: CASKAVKPTGELFF
d_call: -; v_call: TRBV28; cdr3_aa: CASSSGHLLQETQYF
d_call: TRBD2; v_call: TRBV4-1; cdr3_aa: CASSHPGTSGGDEQFF
d_call: -; v_call: TRBV6-7; cdr3_aa: CASSPSSALNEQFF